One sample yielded the 28 T cell receptor beta chains listed below, sequenced in a study of blood T cell repertoires in COVID-19 (dated by TCRdb to 2018 to 2021). Receptors were amplified or captured by the immunoSEQ multiplex PCR assay. TCRdb mirrors the immuneACCESS table, restricted to in-frame sequences. Some clones are absent from its copies; in checked studies, under half trace to an unresolved V gene, and the reason for the others is unknown. Present in this sample are 200,000 to 250,000 clones, roughly 80% of which were seen just once. Together, the top ten hold roughly 5% of the sample. The sequencing sample was made of peripheral blood. The source is a woman aged 55-75 years who had recovered from COVID-19.

The gene calls are TRBV30 and TRBJ1-3, with D hard to call. The germline V gene encodes CDR1 GTSNPN and CDR2 SVGIG (reference sequence). The CDR3 extends over 14 amino acids. V lost 2 bases and J lost 2, with 10 bases in between. CDR3 amino acids: CAWSKRVTGNTIYF. For the CDR3, the DNA is TGTGCCTGGAGTAAGAGGGTAACTGGAAACACCATATATTTT.

The rearrangement links TRBV6-6 to TRBJ2-5; no definite D call. V was shortened by 6 bases and J by 5 bases, with 22 bases between the two germline ends. In germline, CDR1 is MNHNY, CDR2 SVGAGI (reference sequence). The CDR3 extends over 16 amino acids. Here the CDR3 reads CASRRGGNTYGETQYF. The DNA of the CDR3 is TGTGCCAGCAGACGCGGCGGTAATACCTACGGGGAGACCCAGTACTTC.

The chain carries TRBV3-1 (or the pseudogene TRBV3-2) and TRBJ2-2; TRBD1 matches at 10 bases. This CDR3 is built from 16 residues. Germline-derived CDR1 and CDR2 are LGHDT and YNNKEL (reference sequence). Trimming took 4 bases from V and 8 from J; bases not matched to a gene: 10. The CDR3 loop is CASSPLGQGKRGELFF. Here the CDR3 DNA reads TGTGCCAGCAGCCCCCTGGGACAGGGGAAACGAGGGGAGCTGTTTTTT.

This sequence joins TRBV30 and TRBJ1-1; 7 bases map to TRBD1. Per germline, CDR1 GTSNPN and CDR2 SVGIG (reference sequence). The CDR3 is 13 residues long. V was clipped by 4 bases and J by 1 base; unmatched bases: 3. This CDR3 reads CAWIRQGNTEAFF. CDR3 DNA sequence: TGTGCCTGGATTAGACAGGGGAACACTGAAGCTTTCTTT.

The chain carries TRBV7-9 and TRBJ1-2, with 7 nucleotides matching TRBD1. The CDR3 contains 13 residues. The V segment lost 5 bases and the J segment 6 bases; nucleotides outside the gene matches: 6. CDR1 SEHNR and CDR2 FQNEAQ come from the germline V gene (reference sequence). CDR3 in DNA: TGTGCCAGCAGCCCCGACAGGGCAGATGGCTACACCTTC. Amino acids: CASSPDRADGYTF.

This clone is a singleton in its sample. The chain combines TRBV19 with TRBJ2-1, with D tentatively TRBD1 (6 bases). The ends were cut back, 3 bases at V and 5 bases at J, with 11 bases in the middle. Germline assignment: CDR1 LNHDA and CDR2 SQIVND (reference sequence). The CDR3 extends over 14 amino acids. CDR3 DNA: TGTGCCAGTAGTATGTGGACAGTAGACAATGAGCAGTTCTTC. It is translated as CASSMWTVDNEQFF.

The chain employs TRBV2 and TRBJ1-5; D remains ambiguous. The CDR3 covers 13 residues. Trimming removed 8 bases at V and 4 bases at J, with 12 bases between. The germline CDR1 and CDR2 sequences are SNHLY and FYNNEI. Here the CDR3 reads CASCLAGNQPQHF. CDR3 bases: TGTGCCAGCTGCCTGGCGGGAAATCAGCCCCAGCATTTT. Full variable domain (outside the CDR3, taken from reference TRBV2 and TRBJ1-5): EPEVTQTPSHQVTQMGQEVILRCVPISNHLYFYWYRQILGQKVEFLVSFYNNEISEKSEIFDDQFSVERPDGSNFTLKIRSTKLEDSAMYFCASCLAGNQPQHFGDGTRLSIL.

This chain joins TRBV7-9 and TRBJ2-7; 8 bases match TRBD1. The germline gives CDR1 SEHNR, CDR2 FQNEAQ (reference sequence). The trim removed 1 base at V and 6 bases at J, leaving 5 bases unmatched. This CDR3 comprises 14 residues. CDR3: CASSLVRQGPEQYF. The DNA for the CDR3 is TGTGCCAGCAGCTTAGTAAGACAGGGGCCCGAGCAGTACTTC.

The genes are TRBV2 and TRBJ1-2; D unclear. This CDR3 region has 13 residues. V dropped 4 bases and J dropped 0 bases, with 6 bases sitting between them. Per the germline V gene, CDR1 is SNHLY and CDR2 is FYNNEI. CDR3 in amino acids: CASSVDPNYGYTF. In DNA, the CDR3 is TGTGCCAGCAGTGTAGATCCTAACTATGGCTACACCTTC.

The chain uses TRBV7-3 and TRBJ1-6; D not resolved. CDR1 SGHTA and CDR2 FQGTGA come from the germline V gene. Trimming took 0 bases from V and 0 from J, leaving 6 bases between them. The CDR3 sequence is 16 residues long. The CDR3 bases are TGTGCCAGCAGCTTAACGGGGAGCTCCTATAATTCACCCCTCCACTTT. This gives the protein CASSLTGSSYNSPLHF.

This sequence joins TRBV19 and TRBJ2-5; 8 bases agree with TRBD2. The V segment lost 3 bases and the J segment 2 bases; nucleotides outside the gene matches: 5. The CDR3 covers 15 residues. From germline, CDR1 is LNHDA and CDR2 SQIVND (reference sequence). This chain's CDR3 is CASSMARGAQETQYF. Here the CDR3 DNA reads TGTGCCAGTAGTATGGCGCGGGGGGCTCAAGAGACCCAGTACTTC.

This clone was seen at least ten times. The rearrangement joins TRBV29-1 to TRBJ2-5; D call uncertain. This CDR3 region has 13 residues. V lost 1 base, J lost 1 base, and 7 bases lay in between. Looked up from germline, CDR1 is SQVTM and CDR2 is ANQGSEA. The CDR3 loop is CSVEGSVQETQYF. CDR3 DNA sequence: TGCAGCGTTGAAGGCAGTGTCCAAGAGACCCAGTACTTC.

This clone was counted between two and nine times. V gene TRBV29-1 combines with J gene TRBJ2-1, with D maybe TRBD2 (6 bases). CDR1 and CDR2 from the germline V gene are SQVTM and ANQGSEA. V was trimmed by 4 bases and J by 6 bases, leaving 19 bases between them. The CDR3 is 15 amino acids. The CDR3 DNA follows: TGCAGCGTTGCGGAGGGATTCCTAGGTCTCAATGAGCAGTTCTTC. Its protein product is CSVAEGFLGLNEQFF.

The chain uses TRBV7-9 and TRBJ1-1; D unclear. Germline V lookup: CDR1 SEHNR, CDR2 FQNEAQ (reference sequence). This CDR3 is 13 amino acids long. V lost 4 bases and J lost 3, with 9 bases in between. The CDR3 nucleotides read TGTGCCAGCAGCTACCGGGAATACACTGAAGCTTTCTTT. Its translation is CASSYREYTEAFF.

The chain carries TRBV7-8 and TRBJ1-5, with TRBD1 matching over 9 bases. The CDR3 contains 17 residues. The germline V gene has CDR1 SGHVS and CDR2 FQNEAQ. V shed 5 bases and J 1 base; nucleotides not matched to a gene: 9. CDR3 in DNA: TGTGCCAGCAGCGACTACAGGGGGCCTTTGAGCAATCAGCCCCAGCATTTT. Translated: CASSDYRGPLSNQPQHF. The whole variable domain, filled in from reference TRBV7-8 and TRBJ1-5, reads GAGVSQSPRYKVAKRGQDVALRCDPISGHVSLFWYQQALGQGPEFLTYFQNEAQLDKSGLPSDRFFAERPEGSVSTLKIQRTQQEDSAVYLCASSDYRGPLSNQPQHFGDGTRLSIL.

The chain employs TRBV4-1 and TRBJ2-5; tentatively, D is TRBD2 (6 bases). This CDR3 comprises 15 residues. Germline V CDR1 and CDR2: MGHRA, YSYEKL. Trimming shortened V by 1 base and J by 2 bases, and 11 bases separated the two germline ends. The CDR3 reads CASSQVLGLQETQYF. The CDR3 coding sequence is TGCGCCAGCAGCCAAGTCTTAGGACTACAAGAGACCCAGTACTTC.

This clone was detected once. V usage is TRBV4-3 and J usage is TRBJ2-3; 14 positions match TRBD2. This CDR3 comprises 16 residues. Germline CDR1 reads LGHNA; CDR2 reads YSLEER. J gave up 2 bases and V 4 bases, and 2 bases lay outside the gene matches. CDR3 sequence (DNA): TGCGCCAGCAGCCGGACTAGCGGGGGGTCCACAGATACGCAGTATTTT. Protein: CASSRTSGGSTDTQYF.

J is TRBJ2-1 and V is TRBV5-6; possible D gene TRBD1, 6 bases. The germline V gene encodes CDR1 SGHDT and CDR2 YYEEEE. This CDR3 region has 16 residues. The V gene lost 0 bases and the J gene lost 3 bases, with 13 bases spanning the gap. Here the CDR3 reads CASSLARQGRYNEQFF. DNA for the CDR3: TGTGCCAGCAGCTTGGCTAGGCAGGGGCGCTACAATGAGCAGTTCTTC.

The chain has TRBV11-2 and TRBJ2-2; possible D gene TRBD1, 5 bases. CDR3 length: 17 residues. Germline loops: CDR1 SGHAT, CDR2 FQNNGV. Between the trimmed V and J ends, which lost 4 bases and 3 bases, there was a span of 18 bases. CDR3: CASSWPRSRVDTGELFF. DNA of the CDR3: TGTGCCAGCAGCTGGCCCCGGTCCAGGGTAGACACCGGGGAGCTGTTTTTT.

The chain carries TRBV6-5 and TRBJ1-3; perhaps TRBD1 as D (5 bases). Per germline, CDR1 MNHEY and CDR2 SVGAGI. Deletions cut 6 bases from V and 4 bases from J, with 16 bases between. The CDR3 has 15 residues. The DNA of the CDR3 is TGTGCCAGCAGAACGGATAGCACAGGAGGAAACACCATATATTTT. Residues: CASRTDSTGGNTIYF.

J is TRBJ1-1 and V is TRBV19; TRBD1 matches at 7 bases. V lost 4 bases, J lost 3 bases, and 11 bases stayed unmatched. CDR1 and CDR2 (germline): LNHDA, SQIVND (reference sequence). The CDR3 is 16 amino acids. Here the CDR3 reads CASSTEQGLRDTEAFF. The DNA for the CDR3 is TGTGCCAGTAGTACGGAACAGGGGCTCAGGGACACTGAAGCTTTCTTT.

The J gene is TRBJ2-2, the V gene TRBV27; 7 positions agree with TRBD1. Germline V lookup: CDR1 MNHEY, CDR2 SMNVEV (reference sequence). Trimming removed 3 bases from V and 6 bases from J; junction bases left unmatched: 4. The CDR3 is 14 amino acids. CDR3 sequence reads: CASSFWQGAGELFF. Here the CDR3 DNA reads TGTGCCAGCAGTTTTTGGCAGGGGGCCGGGGAGCTGTTTTTT.

V gene TRBV4-1 combines with J gene TRBJ1-5, with 10 bases matching TRBD1. Germline lookup yields CDR1 MGHRA and CDR2 YSYEKL. The CDR3 loop spans 14 amino acids. The V segment lost 4 bases and the J segment 5 bases; nucleotides outside the gene matches: 2. CDR3 nucleotides: TGCGCCAGCAGCCGGGACAGGGGTGATCAGCCCCAGCATTTT. As protein: CASSRDRGDQPQHF.

This chain links TRBV7-2 with TRBJ2-1; tentatively, D is TRBD2 (7 bases). The CDR3 has 15 residues. V shed 2 bases and J shed 1 base, with 9 bases lying between them. Germline CDR1 SGHTA, CDR2 FQGNSA. The CDR3 bases are TGTGCCAGCAGCTTAAGGGGGGGTTCCTACAATGAGCAGTTCTTC. Translation: CASSLRGGSYNEQFF. The variable domain in full, with the rest retrieved from reference TRBV7-2 and TRBJ2-1, is GAGVSQSPSNKVTEKGKDVELRCDPISGHTALYWYRQSLGQGLEFLIYFQGNSAPDKSGLPSDRFSAERTGGSVSTLTIQRTQQEDSAVYLCASSLRGGSYNEQFFGPGTRLTVL.

This clone was observed a single time. The V and J genes are TRBV25-1 and TRBJ1-6, with unresolved D. CDR3 length: 13 amino acids. Germline lookup yields CDR1 MGHDK and CDR2 SYGVNS. Trimming took off 6 bases at V and 10 bases at J, with 13 bases between the two ends. CDR3 DNA sequence: TGTGCCAGCAGCGCGGCGGGAGAATCACCCCTCCACTTT. It is translated as CASSAAGESPLHF.

V gene TRBV10-3 combines with J gene TRBJ2-3; 8 nucleotides align to TRBD2. The V gene's germline CDR1 is ENHRY and CDR2 SYGVKD. V was pared by 8 bases and J by 2 bases, with 6 bases of the junction left unmatched. CDR3 length equals 14 residues. CDR3 amino acids: CAICSAGDTDTQYF. The CDR3 DNA reads as TGTGCCATCTGTTCAGCGGGGGACACAGATACGCAGTATTTT.

This rearrangement joins TRBV5-1 to TRBJ2-5; D might be TRBD2 (5 bases). Germline CDR1 SGHRS, CDR2 YFSETQ. CDR3 length equals 15 residues. V lost 4 bases and J 2 bases, leaving 15 bases between the germline ends. The CDR3 DNA sequence: TGCGCCAGCAGCGAAGGACTGACGCTTCAAGAGACCCAGTACTTC. Translating gives CASSEGLTLQETQYF.

This clone has only a few counts. The rearrangement joins TRBV7-8 to TRBJ1-5; D call uncertain. This CDR3 is built from 15 residues. Trimming shortened V by 5 bases and J by 1 base, and 12 bases separated the two germline ends. Per germline, CDR1 SGHVS and CDR2 FQNEAQ. CDR3 sequence: CASSARRESNQPQHF. The CDR3 nucleotides are TGTGCCAGCAGCGCGCGACGGGAGAGCAATCAGCCCCAGCATTTT.